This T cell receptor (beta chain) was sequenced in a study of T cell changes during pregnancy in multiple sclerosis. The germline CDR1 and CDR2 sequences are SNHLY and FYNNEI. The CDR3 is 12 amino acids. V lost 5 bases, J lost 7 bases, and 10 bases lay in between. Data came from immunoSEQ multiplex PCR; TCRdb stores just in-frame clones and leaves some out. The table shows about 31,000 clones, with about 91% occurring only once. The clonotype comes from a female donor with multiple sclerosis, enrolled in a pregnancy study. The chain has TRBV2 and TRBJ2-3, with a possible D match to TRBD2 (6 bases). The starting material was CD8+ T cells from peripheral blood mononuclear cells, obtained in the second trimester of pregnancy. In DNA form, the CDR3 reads TGTGCCAGCAGTTGGGGGGAAAATACGCAGTATTTT. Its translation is CASSWGENTQYF.